The 25 T cell receptor beta chains below were found in one sample sequenced in a study of technical replicates of blood from several donors. Here immunoSEQ multiplex PCR was the method, and the copy in TCRdb shows in-frame clones only, minus some. The sample comprises some 70,000 clones, approximately 91% of which are singletons, and roughly 5% rests with the top ten. The sample consisted of PBMCs. Every receptor here comes from a human donor in good health. Some clones in this sample may be carry-over from other donors' samples.

The chain carries TRBV4-1 and TRBJ2-1; 7 bases match TRBD2. Trimming at V came to 4 bases and at J to 4 bases, leaving 7 bases not matched to a gene. The CDR3 covers 15 residues. From germline, CDR1 is MGHRA and CDR2 YSYEKL. The CDR3 loop reads CASSRGGGTYNEQFF. For the CDR3, the DNA is TGCGCCAGCAGCCGCGGCGGGGGAACTTACAATGAGCAGTTCTTC.

CDR3 bases: TGTGCCAGTACCCCCATGACAGGGGGCAACACTGAAGCTTTCTTT. Translating it yields CASTPMTGGNTEAFF. The rearrangement uses TRBV19 and TRBJ1-1; 10 positions match TRBD1. V shed 7 bases, J shed 2 bases, and the junction held 7 bases outside the gene matches. Germline V lookup: CDR1 LNHDA, CDR2 SQIVND (reference sequence). The CDR3 is 15 amino acids.

The chain carries TRBV6-6 and TRBJ1-5; possible D gene TRBD1, 5 bases. This CDR3 is 15 amino acids long. Germline loops: CDR1 MNHNY, CDR2 SVGAGI (reference sequence). V lost 5 bases, J lost 2 bases, and 13 bases lay in between. CDR3 region: CASSTQGLGNQPQHF. CDR3 coding DNA: TGTGCCAGCAGTACCCAGGGTTTGGGCAATCAGCCCCAGCATTTT.

The V gene is TRBV7-2, the J gene TRBJ1-1; D is ambiguous. Germline V gives CDR1 SGHTA, CDR2 FQGNSA. The CDR3 contains 13 residues. Trimming took 1 base from V and 8 from J, leaving 11 bases between them. The CDR3 is CASSLVEETEAFF. CDR3 coding DNA: TGTGCCAGCAGCTTAGTTGAGGAGACCGAAGCTTTCTTT.

The CDR3 DNA sequence: TGTGCCAGCAGCCCGCAGGGTTGGGGCTATGGCTACACCTTC. Encoded protein: CASSPQGWGYGYTF. J is TRBJ1-2 and V is TRBV7-9, with D possibly being TRBD1 (5 bases). V lost 5 bases, J lost 4 bases, and 14 bases lay in between. The CDR3 has 14 amino acids. The germline V gene has CDR1 SEHNR and CDR2 FQNEAQ (reference sequence).

This chain uses TRBV14 with TRBJ2-1, with D tentatively TRBD2 (6 bases). The CDR3 has 18 amino acids. The V and J ends lost 0 bases and 2 bases respectively, with 17 bases between them. Germline V gene data show CDR1 as SGHDN and CDR2 as FVKESK. Written as DNA, the CDR3 is TGTGCCAGCAGCCAAGATGGTGGACGGGAGAGCCCCTACAATGAGCAGTTCTTC. Amino acids: CASSQDGGRESPYNEQFF.

This clone was observed once. The J gene is TRBJ2-1, the V gene TRBV7-2; TRBD2 aligns across 16 bases. Germline lookup yields CDR1 SGHTA and CDR2 FQGNSA. V lost 6 bases, J lost 8 bases, and 7 bases stayed unmatched. The CDR3 is 16 residues long. CDR3 loop: CASRKWGLAGGDEQFF. CDR3 coding DNA: TGTGCCAGCAGAAAGTGGGGACTAGCGGGAGGGGATGAGCAGTTCTTC.

The chain uses TRBV7-9 and TRBJ1-3; TRBD1 aligns across 10 bases. This CDR3 has 16 amino acids. Germline V gene sequence: CDR1 SEHNR, CDR2 FQNEAQ (reference sequence). The V and J ends lost 5 bases and 4 bases, in that order; junction bases with no gene match: 8. CDR3 sequence reads: CASSPRGQGFGNTIYF. The CDR3 DNA follows: TGTGCCAGCAGCCCGCGGGGACAGGGGTTCGGAAACACCATATATTTT.

The chain combines TRBV4-2 with TRBJ2-5; perhaps TRBD1 as D (5 bases). V was cut by 0 bases and J by 2 bases, with 10 bases left in between. CDR3 length: 15 amino acids. From germline, CDR1 is LGHNA and CDR2 YNFKEQ. The CDR3 DNA follows: TGTGCCAGCAGCCAAGATCAGAACAGGCAAGAGACCCAGTACTTC. This codes for CASSQDQNRQETQYF.

This chain connects TRBV4-1 to TRBJ2-3, with 7 nucleotides matching TRBD2. The germline V gene encodes CDR1 MGHRA and CDR2 YSYEKL. The J segment lost 6 bases and the V segment lost 3 bases, leaving 9 bases of the junction unmatched. CDR3 size: 15 residues. The CDR3 loop reads CASSHLAEVGDTQYF. The CDR3 nucleotides read TGCGCCAGCAGCCATCTAGCGGAGGTCGGGGATACGCAGTATTTT.

The V gene is TRBV4-2, the J gene TRBJ2-7; 8 bases agree with TRBD2. With 0 bases clipped from V and 4 bases from J, the junction kept 5 bases outside the gene matches. The germline gives CDR1 LGHNA, CDR2 YNFKEQ. CDR3 length equals 15 residues. CDR3 sequence: CASSQDRGGWYEQYF. CDR3 nucleotide sequence: TGTGCCAGCAGCCAAGATCGGGGGGGGTGGTACGAGCAGTACTTC.

This clone was seen just once. CDR3 coding DNA: TGTGCCAGCAGCTCAGGGGGAGATACGCAGTATTTT. This codes for CASSSGGDTQYF. The V call is TRBV7-9, the J call TRBJ2-3; 7 positions agree with TRBD1. Germline V CDR1 and CDR2: SEHNR, FQNEAQ (reference sequence). The CDR3 spans 12 residues. Trimming cost V 4 bases and J 5 bases; bases outside gene matches: 0.

The gene calls are TRBV11-2 and TRBJ2-7; TRBD1 might be the D (6 bases). Trimming shortened V by 6 bases and J by 4 bases, and 19 bases separated the two germline ends. This CDR3 spans 15 amino acids. CDR1 SGHAT and CDR2 FQNNGV come from the germline V gene. The CDR3 region is CASSSRWTAGYEQYF. The CDR3 DNA reads TGTGCCAGCAGTTCCAGGTGGACAGCAGGATACGAGCAGTACTTC. Filled out from reference TRBV11-2 and TRBJ2-7, the complete variable domain reads EAGVAQSPRYKIIEKRQSVAFWCNPISGHATLYWYQQILGQGPKLLIQFQNNGVVDDSQLPKDRFSAERLKGVDSTLKIQPAKLEDSAVYLCASSSRWTAGYEQYFGPGTRLTVT.

Concerning this clone itself: One junction end disagrees with the germline gene, perhaps due to a read error. V is TRBV18 and J is TRBJ2-7, with D uncertain. This CDR3 has 13 residues. The germline V gene has CDR1 KGHSH and CDR2 LQKENI. The CDR3 sequence: CASSPYDSNEQYF. The CDR3 nucleotides read TGTGCCAGCTCACCTTACGACTCCAACGAGCAGTACTTC.

The V and J genes are TRBV10-3 and TRBJ2-5; unclear D gene. With 3 bases removed from V and 5 bases from J, the gap between germline ends came to 10 bases. The CDR3 runs 13 residues. Germline CDR1 is ENHRY and CDR2 is SYGVKD. The CDR3 loop reads CAISDRKRETQYF. DNA for the CDR3: TGTGCCATCAGTGACAGGAAAAGGGAGACCCAGTACTTC.

The chain couples TRBV5-6 to TRBJ2-7, with D possibly being TRBD2 (6 bases). Deletions cut 3 bases from V and 5 bases from J, with 6 bases between. The CDR3 loop spans 11 amino acids. CDR1 and CDR2 from the germline V gene are SGHDT and YYEEEE. CDR3 sequence reads: CASSWGDEQYF. As DNA, the CDR3 is TGTGCCAGCAGCTGGGGGGACGAGCAGTACTTC.

The rearrangement joins TRBV5-6 to TRBJ2-7; D is uncertain. V was shortened by 0 bases and J by 2 bases, with 3 bases between the two germline ends. Germline CDR1 is SGHDT and CDR2 is YYEEEE. The CDR3 covers 12 residues. CDR3 nucleotides: TGTGCCAGCAGCTTGGTCACCTACGAGCAGTACTTC. Translating gives CASSLVTYEQYF.

The chain carries TRBV6-6 and TRBJ1-2; D may be TRBD1 (6 bases). There are 13 residues in the CDR3. Germline V gene lookup returns CDR1 MNHNY and CDR2 SVGAGI (reference sequence). V lost 6 bases and J 2 bases, leaving 10 bases between the germline ends. Here the CDR3 DNA reads TGTGCCAGCAGAGGAACAGGGAACTATGGCTACACCTTC. Its translation is CASRGTGNYGYTF.

The J gene is TRBJ2-7, the V gene TRBV6-1; perhaps TRBD1 as D (6 bases). Germline V lookup: CDR1 MNHNS, CDR2 SASEGT. This CDR3 is 12 amino acids long. Trimming took 7 bases from V and 2 from J, leaving 9 bases between them. The chain's CDR3 is CASNKGAYEQYF. In DNA, the CDR3 is TGTGCCAGCAACAAGGGGGCCTACGAGCAGTACTTC.

The V call is TRBV20-1, the J call TRBJ2-7; 8 bases fit TRBD1. Germline assignment: CDR1 DFQATT and CDR2 SNEGSKA (reference sequence). J was trimmed by 5 bases and V by 3 bases; bases with no gene match: 0. This CDR3 comprises 11 residues. This CDR3 is CSARDRDEQYF. DNA for the CDR3: TGCAGTGCTAGGGACAGGGACGAGCAGTACTTC.

The V call is TRBV7-3, the J call TRBJ2-7; tentatively, D is TRBD2 (5 bases). Trimming left V 4 bases short and J 2 bases short, with 12 bases between. CDR1 and CDR2 (germline): SGHTA, FQGTGA. CDR3 length: 14 amino acids. Written as DNA, the CDR3 is TGTGCCAGCAGCTCCGGGGAGCCCCCCTACGAGCAGTACTTC. Its translation is CASSSGEPPYEQYF.

CDR3 DNA sequence: TGTGCCAGCACCAGAGTCGGGGTAACGTTTGTAACAGATACGCAGTATTTT. As protein: CASTRVGVTFVTDTQYF. This chain joins TRBV7-9 and TRBJ2-3, with D perhaps TRBD2 (5 bases). CDR3 length: 17 amino acids. Germline values: CDR1 SEHNR, CDR2 FQNEAQ (reference sequence). Trimming shortened V by 7 bases and J by 3 bases, and 23 bases separated the two germline ends.

This clone occurred once. This chain connects TRBV7-2 to TRBJ1-2, with D hard to call. This CDR3 contains 13 residues. Trimming took off 4 bases at V and 3 bases at J, with 9 bases between the two ends. Germline V gene data show CDR1 as SGHTA and CDR2 as FQGNSA. Written as DNA, the CDR3 is TGTGCCAGCAGCTCCCGACAAGACTATGGCTACACCTTC. Its protein product is CASSSRQDYGYTF.

The V call is TRBV7-2, the J call TRBJ1-3; D possibly corresponds to TRBD1 (6 bases). Germline V gene sequence: CDR1 SGHTA, CDR2 FQGNSA. The CDR3 loop spans 15 amino acids. Trimming stripped 4 bases from V and 4 bases from J, with 14 bases between. The CDR3 DNA reads as TGTGCCAGCAGCTATCCGGAACAGGGAGGAAACACCATATATTTT. It is translated as CASSYPEQGGNTIYF.

The chain combines TRBV5-1 with TRBJ1-6; 7 nucleotides align to TRBD1. Per the germline V gene, CDR1 is SGHRS and CDR2 is YFSETQ. The CDR3 length is 15 residues. With 5 bases clipped from V and 10 bases from J, the junction kept 12 bases outside the gene matches. CDR3 sequence reads: CASRGEGARRSPLHF. The CDR3 coding sequence is TGCGCCAGCAGGGGTGAGGGGGCGCGCAGATCACCCCTCCACTTT. Based on the CDR3 plus reference TRBV5-1 and TRBJ1-6, the full variable domain is KAGVTQTPRYLIKTRGQQVTLSCSPISGHRSVSWYQQTPGQGLQFLFEYFSETQRNKGNFPGRFSGRQFSNSRSEMNVSTLELGDSALYLCASRGEGARRSPLHFGNGTRLTVT.